The 3 T cell receptor beta chains below come from one sample, sequenced in a study of blood T cell repertoires in COVID-19. Clones were read by immunoSEQ multiplex PCR, and TCRdb kept only the in-frame ones, dropping some. The sample consists of under 200,000 clones, roughly 84% of them appearing once. Material: peripheral blood. These TCRs come from a woman older than 75 with active or convalescent COVID-19.

The CDR3 spells CASSPLGRLGTEAFF. The CDR3 DNA reads TGTGCCAGCAGCCCTCTTGGGAGGTTGGGCACTGAAGCTTTCTTT. This chain connects TRBV7-2 to TRBJ1-1; unclear D gene. CDR3 length equals 15 residues. With 5 bases removed from V and 4 bases from J, the gap between germline ends came to 17 bases. CDR1 SGHTA and CDR2 FQGNSA come from the germline V gene. Filled out from reference TRBV7-2 and TRBJ1-1, the complete variable domain reads GAGVSQSPSNKVTEKGKDVELRCDPISGHTALYWYRQSLGQGLEFLIYFQGNSAPDKSGLPSDRFSAERTGGSVSTLTIQRTQQEDSAVYLCASSPLGRLGTEAFFGQGTRLTVV.

The chain couples TRBV9 to TRBJ1-1, with D possibly being TRBD1 (5 bases). Trimming removed 1 base at V and 5 bases at J, with 12 bases between. This CDR3 is built from 14 residues. Germline assignment: CDR1 SGDLS and CDR2 YYNGEE. The CDR3 here is CASSVTQGLTEAFF. For the CDR3, the DNA is TGTGCCAGCAGCGTAACGCAGGGTTTAACTGAAGCTTTCTTT.

The chain has TRBV5-6 and TRBJ2-5, with D perhaps TRBD2 (6 bases). CDR1 is SGHDT, CDR2 YYEEEE, per germline. The CDR3 consists of 14 residues. The V gene lost 3 bases and the J gene lost 4 bases, with 13 bases spanning the gap. Here the CDR3 reads CASSSATRAETQYF. The CDR3 DNA is TGTGCCAGCAGCTCCGCGACTAGAGCAGAGACCCAGTACTTC.